Below, one TCR beta chain is given with its context. These data are taken from a study of blood T cell repertoires in COVID-19. Overall study: Acute and convalescent COVID-19 specimens originated in the United States, Italy and Spain. PBMCs, B-cell-depleted T cells, or T cells provided the cDNA or gDNA that made up the material.

Measured with immunoSEQ multiplex PCR; TCRdb has only the in-frame clones, and not every one. The data show some 150,000 clones, around 80% seen once. CDR1 is LGHDT and CDR2 is YNNKEL in the germline V gene (reference sequence). CDR3 length: 11 amino acids. Trimming took 4 bases from V and 4 from J, leaving 5 bases between them. The TCR was taken from a human donor in a cohort sampled during active COVID-19. Sequencing was performed on peripheral blood. The gene calls are TRBV3-1 (or the pseudogene TRBV3-2) and TRBJ2-7; no clear D gene. CDR3 in DNA: TGTGCCAGCAGCCTCCGGTACGAGCAGTACTTC. This gives the protein CASSLRYEQYF.